This entry describes one T cell receptor (beta chain). Primers for the PCR totalled 60 Vbeta and 13 Jbeta. Measured with immunoSEQ multiplex PCR; TCRdb has only the in-frame clones, and not every one. The sample consists of around 200,000 clones, approximately 85% of them appearing once. The data were taken from a study of cytomegalovirus exposure and HLA in healthy donors. The germline V gene encodes CDR1 LNHDA and CDR2 SQIVND (reference sequence). The CDR3 is made up of 15 amino acids. J gave up 7 bases and V 3 bases, and 9 bases lay outside the gene matches. Sequencing was carried out using PBMCs. This sequence was found in a woman between 45 and 65 years old in good health and CMV-seronegative. The rearrangement links TRBV19 to TRBJ2-1, with TRBD2 matching 7 bases. In nucleotides, the CDR3 is TGTGCCAGTAGTATTCTCGCGGGAGTACAGAATGAGCAGTTCTTC. Protein sequence: CASSILAGVQNEQFF.